This T cell receptor beta chain is drawn from a study of OX40 agonist ivuxolimab in advanced cancers. Some clones are missing from TCRdb's copy, which holds only in-frame ones; the method was immunoSEQ multiplex PCR. The sample consists of some 50,000 clones, over 80% of them appearing once. The CDR3 is 16 residues long. The V and J ends lost 1 base and 4 bases, in that order; junction bases with no gene match: 3. Germline assignment: CDR1 SGHDT and CDR2 YYEEEE. V is TRBV5-6 and J is TRBJ2-2, with 11 bases that match TRBD1. Sequenced material: CD4+ or CD8+ T cells sorted from blood, taken in a trial of the OX40 agonist ivuxolimab. This TCR derives from an adult with an advanced solid tumor such as melanoma, head and neck, liver or kidney cancer. The CDR3: CASSLIGTGGTGELFF. The CDR3 DNA reads as TGTGCCAGCAGCTTGATAGGGACAGGGGGCACCGGGGAGCTGTTTTTT.